This T cell receptor beta chain was profiled in a study of somatic mutations in cytotoxic T cells in rheumatoid arthritis. The overall study: Blood (around 32 ml EDTA) from each patient was taken right after diagnosis, before any treatment.

After CD4+ and CD8+ cells were isolated by positive magnetic bead selection, their purity was checked by flow cytometry. Generated by immunoSEQ multiplex PCR, the TCRdb table keeps only in-frame clones and is missing some. Found here are about 19,000 clones, over 60% of them singletons; the top ten hold roughly 27%. V was trimmed by 6 bases and J by 4 bases, leaving 10 bases between them. The CDR3 contains 13 residues. Germline-derived CDR1 and CDR2 are MDHEN and SYDVKM. The TCR sequence derives from an adult with rheumatoid arthritis. The sequencing input was CD8+ T cells sorted from blood. The rearrangement joins TRBV28 to TRBJ1-5; a possible D gene is TRBD1 (5 bases). CDR3 in DNA: TGTGCCAGCAGGGGGGAGGGGAATCAGCCCCAGCATTTT. It codes for CASRGEGNQPQHF.